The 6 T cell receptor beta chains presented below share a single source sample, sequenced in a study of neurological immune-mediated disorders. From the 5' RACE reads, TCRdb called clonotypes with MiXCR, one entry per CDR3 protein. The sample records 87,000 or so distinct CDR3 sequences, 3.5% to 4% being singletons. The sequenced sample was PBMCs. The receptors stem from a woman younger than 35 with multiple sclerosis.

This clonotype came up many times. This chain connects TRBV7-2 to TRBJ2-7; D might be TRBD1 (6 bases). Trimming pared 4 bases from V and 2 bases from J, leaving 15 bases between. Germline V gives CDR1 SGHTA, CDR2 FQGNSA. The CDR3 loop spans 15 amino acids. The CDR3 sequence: CASSSDRGVPYEQYF. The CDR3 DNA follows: TGTGCCAGCAGCTCGGACAGAGGGGTCCCCTACGAGCAGTACTTC.

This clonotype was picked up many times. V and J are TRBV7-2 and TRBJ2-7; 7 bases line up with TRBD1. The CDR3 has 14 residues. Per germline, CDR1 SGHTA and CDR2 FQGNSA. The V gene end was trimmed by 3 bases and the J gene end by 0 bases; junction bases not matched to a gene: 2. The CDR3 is CASSFAGGSYEQYF. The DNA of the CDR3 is TGTGCCAGCAGCTTCGCAGGGGGCTCCTACGAGCAGTACTTC.

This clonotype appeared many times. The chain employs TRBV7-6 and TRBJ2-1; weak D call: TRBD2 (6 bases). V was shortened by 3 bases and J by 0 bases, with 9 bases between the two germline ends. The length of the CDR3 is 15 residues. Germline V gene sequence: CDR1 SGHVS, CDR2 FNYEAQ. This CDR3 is CASSFAGSSYNEQFF. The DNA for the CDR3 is TGTGCCAGCAGCTTTGCGGGATCCTCCTACAATGAGCAGTTCTTC.

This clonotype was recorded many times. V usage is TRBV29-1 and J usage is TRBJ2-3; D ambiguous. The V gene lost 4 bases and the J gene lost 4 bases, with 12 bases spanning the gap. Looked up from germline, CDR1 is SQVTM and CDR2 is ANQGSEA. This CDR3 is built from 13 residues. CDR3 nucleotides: TGCAGCGTTGTAGCTGAAGTCGCAGATACGCAGTATTTT. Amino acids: CSVVAEVADTQYF.

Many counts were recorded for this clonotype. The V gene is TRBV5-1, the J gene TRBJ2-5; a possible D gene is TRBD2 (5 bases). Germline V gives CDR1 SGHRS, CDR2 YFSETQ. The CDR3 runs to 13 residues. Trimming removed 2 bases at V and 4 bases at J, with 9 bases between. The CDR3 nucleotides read TGCGCCAGCAGCTTCGGGGTGACAGAGACCCAGTACTTC. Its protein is CASSFGVTETQYF.

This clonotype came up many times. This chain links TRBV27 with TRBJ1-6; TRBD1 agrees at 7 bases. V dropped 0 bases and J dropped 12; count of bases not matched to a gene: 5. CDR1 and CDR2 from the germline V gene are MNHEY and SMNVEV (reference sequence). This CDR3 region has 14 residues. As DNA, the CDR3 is TGTGCCAGCAGTTTATCAGGGGGCGTCTTACCCCTCCACTTT. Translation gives CASSLSGGVLPLHF.